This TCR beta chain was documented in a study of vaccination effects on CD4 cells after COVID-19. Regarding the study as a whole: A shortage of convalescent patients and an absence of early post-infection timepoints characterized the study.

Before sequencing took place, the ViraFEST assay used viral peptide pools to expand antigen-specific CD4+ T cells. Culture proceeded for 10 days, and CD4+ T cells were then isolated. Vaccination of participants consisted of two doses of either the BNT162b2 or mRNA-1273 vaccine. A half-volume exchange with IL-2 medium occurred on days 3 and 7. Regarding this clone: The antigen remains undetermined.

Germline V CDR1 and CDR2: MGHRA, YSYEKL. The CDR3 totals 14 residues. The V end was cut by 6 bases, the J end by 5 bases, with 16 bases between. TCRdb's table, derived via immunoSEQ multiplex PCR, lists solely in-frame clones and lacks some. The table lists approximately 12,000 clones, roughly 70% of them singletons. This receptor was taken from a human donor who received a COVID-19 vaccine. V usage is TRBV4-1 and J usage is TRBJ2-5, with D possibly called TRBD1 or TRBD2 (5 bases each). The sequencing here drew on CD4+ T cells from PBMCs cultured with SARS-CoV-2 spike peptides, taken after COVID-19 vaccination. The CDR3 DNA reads TGCGCCAGCAGTACTGGGACGTTCCGGGAGACCCAGTACTTC. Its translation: CASSTGTFRETQYF.